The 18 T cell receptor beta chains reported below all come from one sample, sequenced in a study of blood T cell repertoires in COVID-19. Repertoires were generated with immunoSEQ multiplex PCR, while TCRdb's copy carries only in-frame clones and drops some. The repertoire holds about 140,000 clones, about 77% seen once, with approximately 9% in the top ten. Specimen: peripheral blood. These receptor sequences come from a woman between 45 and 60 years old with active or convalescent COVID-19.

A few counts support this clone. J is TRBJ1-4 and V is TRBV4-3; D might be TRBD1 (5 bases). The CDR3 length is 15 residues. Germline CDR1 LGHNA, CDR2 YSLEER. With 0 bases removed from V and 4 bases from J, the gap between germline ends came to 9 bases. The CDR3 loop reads CASSQERQFNEKLFF. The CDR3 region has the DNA TGCGCCAGCAGCCAAGAGCGACAGTTTAATGAAAAACTGTTTTTT.

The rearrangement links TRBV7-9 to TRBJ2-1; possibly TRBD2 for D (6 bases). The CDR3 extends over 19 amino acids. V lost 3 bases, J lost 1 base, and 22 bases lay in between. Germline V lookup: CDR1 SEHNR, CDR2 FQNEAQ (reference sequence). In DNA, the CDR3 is TGTGCCAGCAGCTTTTCGTTTGGTGAAACCGGGGGTTCCTACAATGAGCAGTTCTTC. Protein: CASSFSFGETGGSYNEQFF.

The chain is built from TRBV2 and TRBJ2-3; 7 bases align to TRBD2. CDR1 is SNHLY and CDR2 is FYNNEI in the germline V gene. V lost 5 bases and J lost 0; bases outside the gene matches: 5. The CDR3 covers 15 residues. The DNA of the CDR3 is TGTGCCAGCAGTCCCCTAGCGGCAAGCACAGATACGCAGTATTTT. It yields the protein CASSPLAASTDTQYF.

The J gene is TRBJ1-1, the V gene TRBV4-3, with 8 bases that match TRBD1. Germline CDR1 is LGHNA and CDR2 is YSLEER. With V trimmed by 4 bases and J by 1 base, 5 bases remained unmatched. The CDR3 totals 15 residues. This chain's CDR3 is CASSRDRNPNTEAFF. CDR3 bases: TGCGCCAGCAGCCGGGACAGGAATCCGAACACTGAAGCTTTCTTT.

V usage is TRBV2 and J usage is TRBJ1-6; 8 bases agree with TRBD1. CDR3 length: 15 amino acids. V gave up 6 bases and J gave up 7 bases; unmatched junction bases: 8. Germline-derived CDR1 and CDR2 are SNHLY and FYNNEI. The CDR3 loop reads CASREAGQGNSPLHF. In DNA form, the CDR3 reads TGTGCCAGCAGGGAGGCCGGACAGGGAAATTCACCCCTCCACTTT.

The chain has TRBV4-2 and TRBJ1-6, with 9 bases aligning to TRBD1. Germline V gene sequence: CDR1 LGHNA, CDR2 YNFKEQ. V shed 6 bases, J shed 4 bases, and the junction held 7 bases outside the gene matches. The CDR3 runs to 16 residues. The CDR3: CASRQDRGGYNSPLHF. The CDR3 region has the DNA TGTGCCAGCAGACAGGACAGGGGAGGTTATAATTCACCCCTCCACTTT.

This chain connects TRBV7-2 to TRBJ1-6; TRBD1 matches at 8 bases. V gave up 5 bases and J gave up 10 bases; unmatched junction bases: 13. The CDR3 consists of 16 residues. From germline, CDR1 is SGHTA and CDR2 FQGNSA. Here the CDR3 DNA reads TGTGCCAGCAGCCCACGGACAGGGACGGCTTCCTCACCCCTCCACTTT. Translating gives CASSPRTGTASSPLHF. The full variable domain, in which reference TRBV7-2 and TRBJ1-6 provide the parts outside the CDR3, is GAGVSQSPSNKVTEKGKDVELRCDPISGHTALYWYRQSLGQGLEFLIYFQGNSAPDKSGLPSDRFSAERTGGSVSTLTIQRTQQEDSAVYLCASSPRTGTASSPLHFGNGTRLTVT.

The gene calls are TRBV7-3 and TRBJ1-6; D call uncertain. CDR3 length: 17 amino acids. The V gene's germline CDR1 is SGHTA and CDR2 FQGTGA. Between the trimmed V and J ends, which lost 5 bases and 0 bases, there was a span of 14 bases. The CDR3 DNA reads TGTGCCAGCAGCAGAGCAGGTGCGAGCTCCTATAATTCACCCCTCCACTTT. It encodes CASSRAGASSYNSPLHF.

The DNA of the CDR3 is TGTGCCAGCAGTTCTCCAGGGGGCAGAGCTTTCTTT. Residues: CASSSPGGRAFF. The V call is TRBV27, the J call TRBJ1-1; 8 bases agree with TRBD1. V shed 4 bases and J 10 bases; nucleotides not matched to a gene: 5. Germline CDR1 MNHEY, CDR2 SMNVEV (reference sequence). CDR3 length: 12 amino acids.

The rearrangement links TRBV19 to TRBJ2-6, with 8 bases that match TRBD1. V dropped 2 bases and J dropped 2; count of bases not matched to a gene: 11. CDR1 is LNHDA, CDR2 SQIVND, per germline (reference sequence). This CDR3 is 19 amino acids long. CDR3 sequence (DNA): TGTGCCAGTAGTATATTCGCAGGGGGCCGTTTTGCTGGGGCCAACGTCCTGACTTTC. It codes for CASSIFAGGRFAGANVLTF.

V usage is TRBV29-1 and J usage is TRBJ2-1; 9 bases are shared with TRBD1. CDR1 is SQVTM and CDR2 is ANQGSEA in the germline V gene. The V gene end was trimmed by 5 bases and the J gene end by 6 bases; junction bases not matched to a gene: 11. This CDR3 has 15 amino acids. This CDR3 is CSVTRTGAISNEQFF. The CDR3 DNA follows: TGCAGCGTTACAAGGACAGGGGCGATCTCCAATGAGCAGTTCTTC.

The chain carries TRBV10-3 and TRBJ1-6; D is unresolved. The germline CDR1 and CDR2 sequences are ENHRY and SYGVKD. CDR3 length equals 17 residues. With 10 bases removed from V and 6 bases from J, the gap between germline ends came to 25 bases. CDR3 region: CATHSFSLLRGNSPLHF. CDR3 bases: TGTGCCACCCACAGCTTCTCACTCCTTCGGGGTAATTCACCCCTCCACTTT.

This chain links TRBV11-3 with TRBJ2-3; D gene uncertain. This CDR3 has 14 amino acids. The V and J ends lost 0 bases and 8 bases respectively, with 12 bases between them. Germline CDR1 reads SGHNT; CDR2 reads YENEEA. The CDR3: CASSLEASSGTQYF. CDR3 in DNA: TGTGCCAGCAGCTTAGAGGCTAGTTCGGGTACGCAGTATTTT.

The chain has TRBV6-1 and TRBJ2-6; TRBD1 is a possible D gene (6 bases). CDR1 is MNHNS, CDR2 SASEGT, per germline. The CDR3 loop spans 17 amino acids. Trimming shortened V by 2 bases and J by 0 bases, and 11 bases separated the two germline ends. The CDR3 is CASSEPFRGSGANVLTF. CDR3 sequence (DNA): TGTGCCAGCAGTGAACCGTTCAGGGGCTCTGGGGCCAACGTCCTGACTTTC.

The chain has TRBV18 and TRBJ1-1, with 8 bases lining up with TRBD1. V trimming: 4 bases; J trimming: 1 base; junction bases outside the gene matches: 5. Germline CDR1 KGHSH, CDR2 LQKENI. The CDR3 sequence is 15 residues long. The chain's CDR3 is CASSQSGGKNTEAFF. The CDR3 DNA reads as TGTGCCAGCTCACAGTCAGGGGGCAAGAACACTGAAGCTTTCTTT. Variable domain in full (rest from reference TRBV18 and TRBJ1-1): NAGVMQNPRHLVRRRGQEARLRCSPMKGHSHVYWYRQLPEEGLKFMVYLQKENIIDESGMPKERFSAEFPKEGPSILRIQQVVRGDSAAYFCASSQSGGKNTEAFFGQGTRLTVV.

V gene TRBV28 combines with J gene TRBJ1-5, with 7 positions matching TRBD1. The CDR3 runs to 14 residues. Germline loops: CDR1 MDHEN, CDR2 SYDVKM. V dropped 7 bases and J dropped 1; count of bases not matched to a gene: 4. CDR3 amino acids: CASTQGGSNQPQHF. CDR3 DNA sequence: TGTGCCAGCACTCAGGGGGGAAGCAATCAGCCCCAGCATTTT.

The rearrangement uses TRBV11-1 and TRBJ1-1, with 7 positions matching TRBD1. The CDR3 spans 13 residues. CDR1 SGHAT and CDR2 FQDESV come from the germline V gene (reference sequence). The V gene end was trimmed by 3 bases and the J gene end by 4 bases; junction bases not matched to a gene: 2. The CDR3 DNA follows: TGTGCCAGCAGCTTGACAGGGATCACTGAAGCTTTCTTT. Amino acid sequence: CASSLTGITEAFF.

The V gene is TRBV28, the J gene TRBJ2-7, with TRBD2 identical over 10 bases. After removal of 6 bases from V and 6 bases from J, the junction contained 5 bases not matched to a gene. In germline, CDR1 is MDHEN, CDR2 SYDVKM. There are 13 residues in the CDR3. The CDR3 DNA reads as TGTGCCAGCAGAGGACTAGCGGTGGGCGAGCAGTACTTC. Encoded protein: CASRGLAVGEQYF.